This T cell receptor beta chain was recorded in a study of T cell responses to AZD1222 COVID-19 vaccine (dated by TCRdb to the early 2020s). At the level of the whole study: A total of approximately 230 trial participants underwent TCR sequencing, of whom 207 received two doses of AZD1222 and about 25 received two doses of the MenACWY control vaccine. Enrollment into the trials was organized by age into subgroups of 18-55, 56-69 and 70-plus years, and those subgroups contained roughly 160, 29 and 62 TCR-sequenced participants, respectively. What the research found in general, with its limitations: Spike-specific TCR breadth and depth rose significantly after two AZD1222 doses compared with day 0 and with MenACWY recipients. The whole spike protein was spanned by vaccine-associated CD4 TCRs, and dominant responses were seen in regions 160-218 and 743-854. The 56-69-year group was small, and its depth increase did not reach significance, likely because of low power. Conclusions about previously exposed vaccinees are limited because only 5 or 6 AZD1222 recipients were SARS-CoV-2 seropositive at baseline. Because no samples from the day 14 peak response were available, repertoires could be characterized only after the peak T cell response. Participants were mostly white British and included more females than males, and it was suggested by the authors that clonal diversity may have been underestimated. Nearly half of unique spike-specific TCRs reportedly recognized epitopes outside regions mutated in the B.1.351 and B.1.1.7 variants.

V is shortened by 3 bases, J by 5 bases, and the region joining them spans 13 bases. Including cysteine and phenylalanine, the CDR3 has 14 amino acids. Left in the record is the CDR3 DNA by itself, 42 bases read in frame from the first base. Reading the germline V gene gives CDR1 LGHNA and CDR2 YSLEER. This specimen's time point label, interpreted: baseline before first vaccination. Explained via the paper, the treatment or condition label denotes: meningococcal conjugate vaccine given as trial control. Vaccinee samples came from UK trials COV001 and COV002, including a single-blind randomized controlled phase 2/3 trial of AZD1222 (ChAdOx1 nCoV-19) in healthy adults. Trial participant PBMC samples were collected at day 0 and day 28 after the second dose for TCRbeta chain sequencing. Details on this clone: Its antigen is currently not known. Per-nucleotide qualities are absent, and no much larger clonotype sits a single base away.

The CDR3 regions of human TCRbeta chains were subjected to immunosequencing. The paper's data handling went like this. TCRs in the repertoires were compared against a reference library of SARS-CoV-2-specific TCRs that had been generated with the MIRA antigen-specificity platform. Breadth was defined as the fraction of unique TCRs that were SARS-CoV-2-associated, and depth was defined as the fraction of total T cells that were SARS-CoV-2-associated. Using the MIRA data, each spike-specific TCR was assigned both to the spike region to which the TCR was reactive and to a CD4 or CD8 class. Log10-transformed breadth and depth values were compared by one-way ANOVA with Sidak's multiple comparisons tests. What TCRdb holds here is the immuneACCESS table cut down to in-frame rearrangements. Part of the clones is not present; checked against another copy, under half of the missing clones reflect an unresolved V gene, and the others are unexplained. That table is the source of V, J and clone size, and D and trimming were worked out from the DNA. Counted in this sample were 120,000 to 150,000 clones; approximately 88% of them appeared once. In total, the top ten clones hold 3% to 3.5% of the sample.

The V and J genes are TRBV4-3 and TRBJ1-1, and perhaps TRBD1 as D gene, on 6 matching bases. The receptor comes from an adult in good health. Material: peripheral blood, obtained on day 0 of MenACWY control vaccination. The DNA sequence follows: TGCGCCAGCAGCCAGCCAGGGGCGTGGACTGAAGCTTTCTTT. This codes for CASSQPGAWTEAFF.